The present T cell receptor (beta chain) was sequenced within a study of blood T cells in healthy people across ages. Study findings and constraints: More naive CD4+ cells and higher diversity were found in long-lived than in aged donors.

This clonotype was counted a few times. The antigen is unknown. Peripheral blood was drawn, approximately 9.4 milliliters per donor. PBMCs numbering at least 7 million were isolated per sample. A second about 7 to 12 cycle PCR used barcoded and J-beta primers. Each of the cDNA molecules was tagged by a template-switch adaptor with 12 random nucleotides. TCRdb recomputed calls from the 5' RACE reads with MiXCR, one row per CDR3 protein. The sample includes over 600,000 distinct CDR3 sequences, over 20% seen only once; the top ten take 3.5% to 4%. Germline V CDR1 and CDR2: DFQATT, SNEGSKA (reference sequence). CDR3 length: 13 residues. The ends were cut back, 2 bases at V and 6 bases at J, with 11 bases in the middle.

This sequence originates from a man in his sixties or seventies in good health. This chain links TRBV20-1 with TRBJ2-1, with D perhaps matching TRBD2 (6 bases). The sample comprised blood. The CDR3 loop reads CSARTLATNEQFF. In nucleotides, the CDR3 is TGCAGTGCTAGAACGCTAGCGACCAATGAGCAGTTCTTC.